The 8 T cell receptor beta chains in this list originate from one sample, sequenced in a study of monozygotic twins with inflammatory bowel disease (dated 2019 in TCRdb). Library preparation was by 5' RACE. The instrument was an Illumina HiSeq 2500. TCRdb reprocessed the reads and provides one entry for every CDR3 protein sequence; no DNA is given. The sample table includes about 110,000 distinct CDR3 sequences. Around an eighth of the sample belongs to the ten largest clones. Input material: blood. All receptors come from a human donor with ulcerative colitis or Crohn's disease, or a healthy co-twin of an affected twin (not recorded which).

The gene calls are TRBV7-8 and TRBJ1-2; TCRdb calls TRBD1, which cannot be checked without DNA. CDR1 is SGHVS, CDR2 FQNEAQ, per germline. This CDR3 contains 15 residues. CDR3 in amino acids: CASSSTADIFYGYTF.

The J gene is TRBJ2-7, the V gene TRBV12-3 or TRBV12-4. This CDR3 is built from 11 residues. Here the CDR3 reads CASSFGYEQYF.

The rearrangement links TRBV5-6 to TRBJ2-5; TCRdb's D gene call, TRBD2, goes unchecked for lack of DNA. CDR3 length: 14 residues. Germline CDR1 and CDR2: SGHDT and YYEEEE. The CDR3 here is CASSLGLAPGTQYF.

The rearrangement uses TRBV7-2 and TRBJ1-5; no DNA is available, so the TRBD1 call from TCRdb remains unchecked. This CDR3 is built from 13 residues. Germline loops: CDR1 SGHTA, CDR2 FQGNSA. The CDR3 is CASSRNRAQPQHF.

The genes are TRBV15 and TRBJ2-1. This CDR3 region has 12 residues. Germline assignment: CDR1 LNHNV and CDR2 YYDKDF (reference sequence). CDR3 protein: CATSRAENEQFF.

The rearrangement links TRBV20-1 to TRBJ2-2; TCRdb's D call of TRBD2 is untestable without DNA. Germline CDR1 and CDR2: DFQATT and SNEGSKA (reference sequence). The CDR3 spans 16 residues. CDR3 sequence: CSAQPGLAGVTGELFF.

The chain carries TRBV27 and TRBJ1-1. Germline V gene lookup returns CDR1 MNHEY and CDR2 SMNVEV (reference sequence). The CDR3 is made up of 15 amino acids. The CDR3 sequence is CASSFRGDLNAEAFF.

This chain uses TRBV5-1 with TRBJ1-2; there is no DNA to check the TCRdb D call of TRBD1. The germline gives CDR1 SGHRS, CDR2 YFSETQ. This CDR3 is built from 14 residues. The CDR3 protein is CASSLEGQGFGYTF.